Listed below are T cell receptor beta chains from one sample, sequenced in a study of control samples from healthy donors and cancer patients. Profiled with immunoSEQ multiplex PCR; TCRdb holds only in-frame clones, not every one. The sample consists of about 84,000 clones, approximately 82% of them appearing once. The sample comprised PBMCs. These TCRs come from a man aged 60-69 years with head and neck cancer. Both conserved end residues are part of each CDR3. A D gene is named only where the DNA matches it firmly. Size values are once, few and many counts, or a class for expanded clones, and some rows have none.

abundance: -; d_gene: TRBD2; j_gene: TRBJ2-7; v_gene: TRBV5-4; CDR3nt: TGTGCCAGCAGCTTGATCTCAGCGGGAGTGCACGAGCAGTACTTC; CDR3aa: CASSLISAGVHEQYF
abundance: -; d_gene: TRBD1; j_gene: TRBJ1-1; v_gene: TRBV7-9; CDR3nt: TGTGCCAGCAGCGTGGGACAGGGGTCCCCTGAAGCTTTCTTT; CDR3aa: CASSVGQGSPEAFF
abundance: few; d_gene: TRBD2; j_gene: TRBJ2-3; v_gene: TRBV5-1; CDR3nt: TGCGCCAGCAGCTCGGGAGGGATAACAGATACGCAGTATTTT; CDR3aa: CASSSGGITDTQYF
abundance: -; d_gene: -; j_gene: TRBJ2-7; v_gene: TRBV12-3/TRBV12-4; CDR3nt: TGTGCCAGCAGTTTTGCCCTTTACGAGCAGTACTTC; CDR3aa: CASSFALYEQYF
abundance: -; d_gene: TRBD1; j_gene: TRBJ1-2; v_gene: TRBV28; CDR3nt: TGTGCCAGCAGTTCATACTCCAGGGGGTCGGGAGGAGGCTACACCTTC; CDR3aa: CASSSYSRGSGGGYTF
abundance: -; d_gene: TRBD2; j_gene: TRBJ2-3; v_gene: TRBV5-1; CDR3nt: TGCGCCAGCAGCCTACCCTTAGCGGGAGGGCCGACAGATACGCAGTATTTT; CDR3aa: CASSLPLAGGPTDTQYF
abundance: once; d_gene: -; j_gene: TRBJ2-2; v_gene: TRBV5-1; CDR3nt: TGCGCCAGCAGCTTGCTGGATGGGTTGAACACCGGGGAGCTGTTTTTT; CDR3aa: CASSLLDGLNTGELFF
abundance: -; d_gene: TRBD2; j_gene: TRBJ2-3; v_gene: TRBV6-5; CDR3nt: TGTGCCAGCAGTTCGGCCCTCGCGGGAGGAGATACGCAGTATTTT; CDR3aa: CASSSALAGGDTQYF
abundance: -; d_gene: -; j_gene: TRBJ1-1; v_gene: TRBV19; CDR3nt: TGTGCCAGTAGTATAGCCGCATTGGCGAACACTGAAGCTTTCTTT; CDR3aa: CASSIAALANTEAFF
abundance: -; d_gene: -; j_gene: TRBJ1-1; v_gene: TRBV10-1; CDR3nt: TGCGCCAGCAGTCCATACCTCGGACTGGAGGGTGGCACTGAAGCTTTCTTT; CDR3aa: CASSPYLGLEGGTEAFF
abundance: -; d_gene: TRBD1; j_gene: TRBJ1-2; v_gene: TRBV29-1; CDR3nt: TGCAGCGTAGCAAGACAGGGGATAGACTATGGCTACACCTTC; CDR3aa: CSVARQGIDYGYTF
abundance: -; d_gene: -; j_gene: TRBJ1-4; v_gene: TRBV18; CDR3nt: TGTGCCAGCTCACCACTCATAAACGGGCCAGTGGGAAATGAAAAACTGTTTTTT; CDR3aa: CASSPLINGPVGNEKLFF
abundance: -; d_gene: -; j_gene: TRBJ2-2; v_gene: TRBV7-2; CDR3nt: TGTGCCAGCAGCTCCTACAGGGGAGGTCCCGGGGAGCTGTTTTTT; CDR3aa: CASSSYRGGPGELFF
abundance: -; d_gene: -; j_gene: TRBJ1-1; v_gene: TRBV27; CDR3nt: TGTGCCAGCAGTTTACGAGGGAACACTGAAGCTTTCTTT; CDR3aa: CASSLRGNTEAFF
abundance: -; d_gene: -; j_gene: TRBJ2-5; v_gene: TRBV11-1; CDR3nt: TGTGCCAGCAGCCCCCCGGGACTAGAGACCCAGTACTTC; CDR3aa: CASSPPGLETQYF
abundance: -; d_gene: -; j_gene: TRBJ2-3; v_gene: TRBV27; CDR3nt: TGTGCCAGCAGTTTTGGTCGGGGGGCGGGTGCACCGCAGTATTTT; CDR3aa: CASSFGRGAGAPQYF
abundance: -; d_gene: TRBD1; j_gene: TRBJ1-5; v_gene: TRBV15; CDR3nt: TGTGCCACCAGCAGAGTACGGACAGGGGATAATCAGCCCCAGCATTTT; CDR3aa: CATSRVRTGDNQPQHF
abundance: -; d_gene: TRBD2; j_gene: TRBJ2-5; v_gene: TRBV7-9; CDR3nt: TGTGCCAGCAGCCCCGGGACTAGCGCGTCACAAGAGACCCAGTACTTC; CDR3aa: CASSPGTSASQETQYF
abundance: -; d_gene: -; j_gene: TRBJ2-1; v_gene: TRBV5-1; CDR3nt: TGCGCCAGCACCCCCTTTACGGGCCTTAAAAATGAGCAGTTCTTC; CDR3aa: CASTPFTGLKNEQFF
abundance: -; d_gene: TRBD1; j_gene: TRBJ1-1; v_gene: TRBV11-2; CDR3nt: TGTGCCAGCAGCTTAGTGGGACAGGGGGCCGAAGCTTTCTTT; CDR3aa: CASSLVGQGAEAFF
abundance: -; d_gene: -; j_gene: TRBJ2-1; v_gene: TRBV15; CDR3nt: TGTGCCACCAGCAGAGATGGGGGAACCGATGCAATCAATGAGCAGTTCTTC; CDR3aa: CATSRDGGTDAINEQFF
abundance: -; d_gene: TRBD2; j_gene: TRBJ2-7; v_gene: TRBV9; CDR3nt: TGTGCCAGCAGCCCGCTAGCGGGAGTTCTCTCGGAGCAGTACTTC; CDR3aa: CASSPLAGVLSEQYF
abundance: -; d_gene: TRBD2; j_gene: TRBJ2-3; v_gene: TRBV5-4; CDR3nt: TGTGCCAGCAGCTTGGGGGGACTAGCGGGAGTCGCAGATACGCAGTATTTT; CDR3aa: CASSLGGLAGVADTQYF
abundance: -; d_gene: -; j_gene: TRBJ2-2; v_gene: TRBV2; CDR3nt: TGTGCCAGCACCTTGCAGCCGAACACCGGGGAGCTGTTTTTT; CDR3aa: CASTLQPNTGELFF
abundance: few; d_gene: TRBD1; j_gene: TRBJ2-7; v_gene: TRBV7-9; CDR3nt: TGTGCCAGCAGCCTCCCGGGACAGAGTTACGAGCAGTACTTC; CDR3aa: CASSLPGQSYEQYF
abundance: -; d_gene: TRBD2; j_gene: TRBJ2-1; v_gene: TRBV19; CDR3nt: TGTGCCAGTAGTGTTTTAGCGGGGCCGCACAATGAGCAGTTCTTC; CDR3aa: CASSVLAGPHNEQFF
abundance: few; d_gene: -; j_gene: TRBJ2-2; v_gene: TRBV7-6; CDR3nt: TGTGCCAGCAGCTTAGAAGGGTTGATGACCGGGGAGCTGTTTTTT; CDR3aa: CASSLEGLMTGELFF
abundance: once; d_gene: TRBD1; j_gene: TRBJ1-4; v_gene: TRBV3-1/TRBV3-2; CDR3nt: TGTGCCAGCAGCCAGGGACAGGGAGCGGCTGAAAAACTGTTTTTT; CDR3aa: CASSQGQGAAEKLFF
abundance: -; d_gene: TRBD2; j_gene: TRBJ2-7; v_gene: TRBV27; CDR3nt: TGTGCCAGCAGTTCCGGACTAGCGTTAATCTACGAGCAGTACTTC; CDR3aa: CASSSGLALIYEQYF
abundance: -; d_gene: TRBD1; j_gene: TRBJ1-1; v_gene: TRBV5-1; CDR3nt: TGCGCCAGCAGCTACCAGGGGGCTGACACTGAAGCTTTCTTT; CDR3aa: CASSYQGADTEAFF
abundance: -; d_gene: -; j_gene: TRBJ1-2; v_gene: TRBV4-1; CDR3nt: TGCGCCAGCAGCCAAGGGGGGACGGTGAGCTACACCTTC; CDR3aa: CASSQGGTVSYTF
abundance: -; d_gene: -; j_gene: TRBJ1-3; v_gene: TRBV5-1; CDR3nt: TGCGCCAGCAGCCCGAGGACGGCCGCTGGAAACACCATATATTTT; CDR3aa: CASSPRTAAGNTIYF
abundance: -; d_gene: -; j_gene: TRBJ2-7; v_gene: TRBV5-1; CDR3nt: TGCGCCAGCAGCTCCCAACGGGGAGACTCCTACGAGCAGTACTTC; CDR3aa: CASSSQRGDSYEQYF